The T cell receptor (beta chain) under discussion was sequenced for a study of regulatory T cells in long-lasting Graves disease. On the study more broadly: Over 5 years of antithyroid drugs plus positive TSH receptor antibodies defined persistent Graves' disease.

Time point described: persistent/refractory GD, antithyroid drugs over 5 years with positive TRAb. RNA extracted from PBMCs served as the sequencing template. Germline values: CDR1 DFQATT, CDR2 SNEGSKA (reference sequence). The CDR3 is made up of 13 amino acids. The ends lost 8 bases at V and 7 bases at J; junction bases unmatched: 6. Overall study results and limits: Persistent disease preferred TRBV28, TRBJ1-2 and TRBJ2-5; new disease, TRBV20-1 and TRBJ2-1.

Concerning this clonotype itself: Its antigen is as yet unknown.

According to the study, TCR beta libraries were built with iRepertoire HTBI primers and CDR3-region Arm-PCR. Source study methods: Samples revealed approximately 60 TRBV and roughly 15 TRBJ segments. TCRdb re-derived calls from the multiplex PCR reads in MiXCR, one entry per CDR3 protein. In this record, the V and J calls reflect TCRdb's handling and not the investigators' own analysis. The data show about 290,000 distinct CDR3 sequences, approximately 20% seen once. The sequenced sample was peripheral blood mononuclear cells (PBMCs), obtained when the disease was refractory, from a patient treated with antithyroid drugs. The V gene is TRBV20-1, the J gene TRBJ2-1; 12 bases agree with TRBD2. The origin of this receptor is a female donor with Graves disease. CDR3 nucleotide sequence: TGCAGTCAACTAGCGGGAGGACGTAATGAGCAGTTCTTC. Its protein is CSQLAGGRNEQFF.